This T cell receptor beta chain stems from a study of preoperative IRX-2 immunotherapy in early breast cancer. Described treatment: preoperative locoregional IRX-2 cytokine immunotherapy. Preoperative locoregional IRX-2 cytokine immunotherapy was tested in the phase Ib source study. CDR1 LNHDA and CDR2 SQIVND come from the germline V gene (reference sequence). V was trimmed by 6 bases and J by 0 bases, leaving 15 bases between them. The CDR3 is made up of 16 amino acids. Measured with immunoSEQ multiplex PCR; TCRdb has only the in-frame clones, and not every one. Of 40,000 to 50,000 clones detected, roughly 77% appear once; the ten largest clones hold about 1.2%.

This chain connects TRBV19 to TRBJ1-5; TRBD1 is a possible D gene (6 bases). The source material was tumor tissue, sampled after IRX-2 immunotherapy. This receptor was identified in a human donor with breast cancer. CDR3 bases: TGTGCCAGTAGGGAAGGGGGAGGGGATAGCAATCAGCCCCAGCATTTT. The encoded protein is CASREGGGDSNQPQHF. The full variable domain, its missing parts supplied by reference TRBV19 and TRBJ1-5, is DGGITQSPKYLFRKEGQNVTLSCEQNLNHDAMYWYRQDPGQGLRLIYYSQIVNDFQKGDIAEGYSVSREKKESFPLTVTSAQKNPTAFYLCASREGGGDSNQPQHFGDGTRLSIL.